The present T cell receptor beta chain was sequenced within a study of T cell changes during pregnancy in multiple sclerosis. TCRdb's table, derived via immunoSEQ multiplex PCR, lists solely in-frame clones and lacks some. Here the sample spans under 65,000 clones, about 90% being singletons. Germline CDR1 SGHDT, CDR2 YYEEEE. This CDR3 has 15 residues. V shed 0 bases and J shed 1 base, with 10 bases lying between them. V usage is TRBV5-6 and J usage is TRBJ1-2, with unresolved D. Here the sequenced sample was CD4+ T cells from peripheral blood mononuclear cells, taken after pregnancy. The TCR was taken from a female donor with multiple sclerosis, enrolled in a pregnancy study. Here the CDR3 DNA reads TGTGCCAGCAGCTTGGCCGGAGAGGATAACTATGGCTACACCTTC. This gives the protein CASSLAGEDNYGYTF.